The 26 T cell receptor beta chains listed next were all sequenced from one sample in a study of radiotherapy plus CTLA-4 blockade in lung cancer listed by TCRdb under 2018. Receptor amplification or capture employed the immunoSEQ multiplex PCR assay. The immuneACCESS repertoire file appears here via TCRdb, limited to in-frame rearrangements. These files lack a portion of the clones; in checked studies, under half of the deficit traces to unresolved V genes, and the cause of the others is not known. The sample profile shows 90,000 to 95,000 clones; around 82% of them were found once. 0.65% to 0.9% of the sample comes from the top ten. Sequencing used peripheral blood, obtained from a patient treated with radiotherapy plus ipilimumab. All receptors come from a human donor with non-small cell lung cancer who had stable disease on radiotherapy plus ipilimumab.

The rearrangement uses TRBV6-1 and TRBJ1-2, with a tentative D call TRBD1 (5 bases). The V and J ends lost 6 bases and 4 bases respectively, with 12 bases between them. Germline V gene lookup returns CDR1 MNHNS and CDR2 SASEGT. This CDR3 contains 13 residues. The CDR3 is CASSRTGPYGYTF. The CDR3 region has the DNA TGTGCCAGCAGCCGAACAGGACCCTATGGCTACACCTTC.

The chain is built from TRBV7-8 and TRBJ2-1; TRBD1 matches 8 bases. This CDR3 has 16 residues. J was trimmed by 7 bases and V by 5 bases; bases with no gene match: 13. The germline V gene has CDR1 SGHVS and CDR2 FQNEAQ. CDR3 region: CASSRTSGQVANEQFF. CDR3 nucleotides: TGTGCCAGCAGCCGAACCTCGGGACAGGTCGCAAATGAGCAGTTCTTC.

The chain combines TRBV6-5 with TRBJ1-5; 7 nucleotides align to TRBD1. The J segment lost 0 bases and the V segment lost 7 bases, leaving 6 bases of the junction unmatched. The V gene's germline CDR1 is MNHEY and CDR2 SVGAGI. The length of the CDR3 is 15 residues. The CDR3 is CASNAQGYSNQPQHF. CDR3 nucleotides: TGTGCCAGCAATGCACAGGGGTATAGCAATCAGCCCCAGCATTTT.

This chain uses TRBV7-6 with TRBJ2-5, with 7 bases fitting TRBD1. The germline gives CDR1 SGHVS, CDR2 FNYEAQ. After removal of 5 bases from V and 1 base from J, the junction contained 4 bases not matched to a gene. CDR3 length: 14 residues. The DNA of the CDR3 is TGTGCCAGCAGCCCTGGGACAGCCCAAGAGACCCAGTACTTC. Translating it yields CASSPGTAQETQYF.

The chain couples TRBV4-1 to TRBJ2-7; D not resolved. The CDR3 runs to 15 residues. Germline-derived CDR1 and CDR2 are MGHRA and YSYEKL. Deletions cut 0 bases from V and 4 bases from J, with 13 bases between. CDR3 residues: CASSQETGLIYEQYF. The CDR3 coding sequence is TGCGCCAGCAGCCAAGAAACGGGCCTCATTTACGAGCAGTACTTC.

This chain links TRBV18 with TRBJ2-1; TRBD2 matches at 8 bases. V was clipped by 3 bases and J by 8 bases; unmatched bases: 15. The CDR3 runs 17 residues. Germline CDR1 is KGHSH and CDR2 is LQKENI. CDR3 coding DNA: TGTGCCAGCTCACCTCCCAGGGGAGCGGGGGATAGGGATGAGCAGTTCTTC. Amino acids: CASSPPRGAGDRDEQFF. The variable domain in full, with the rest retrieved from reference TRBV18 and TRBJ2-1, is NAGVMQNPRHLVRRRGQEARLRCSPMKGHSHVYWYRQLPEEGLKFMVYLQKENIIDESGMPKERFSAEFPKEGPSILRIQQVVRGDSAAYFCASSPPRGAGDRDEQFFGPGTRLTVL.

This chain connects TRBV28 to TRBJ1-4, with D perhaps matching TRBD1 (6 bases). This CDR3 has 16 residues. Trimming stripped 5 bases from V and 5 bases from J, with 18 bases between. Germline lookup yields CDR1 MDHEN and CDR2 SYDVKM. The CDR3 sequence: CASSPGGARRNEKLFF. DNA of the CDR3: TGTGCCAGCAGTCCCGGGGGGGCCCGGAGGAATGAAAAACTGTTTTTT.

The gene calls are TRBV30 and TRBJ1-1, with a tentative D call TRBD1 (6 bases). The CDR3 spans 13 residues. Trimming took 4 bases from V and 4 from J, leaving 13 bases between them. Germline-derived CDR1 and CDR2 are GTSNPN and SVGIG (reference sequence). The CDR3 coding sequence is TGTGCCTGGAAGGGGGGTGTAGGCACTGAAGCTTTCTTT. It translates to CAWKGGVGTEAFF.

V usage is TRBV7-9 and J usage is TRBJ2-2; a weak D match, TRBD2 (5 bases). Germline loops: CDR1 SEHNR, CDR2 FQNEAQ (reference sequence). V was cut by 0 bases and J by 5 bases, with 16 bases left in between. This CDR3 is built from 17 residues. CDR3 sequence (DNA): TGTGCCAGCAGCTTAGCCCGGATGGGTGGGGAGACCGGGGAGCTGTTTTTT. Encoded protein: CASSLARMGGETGELFF.

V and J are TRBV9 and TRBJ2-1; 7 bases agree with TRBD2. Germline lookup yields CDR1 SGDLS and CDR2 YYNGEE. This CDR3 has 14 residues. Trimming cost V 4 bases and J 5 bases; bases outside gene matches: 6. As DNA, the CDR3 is TGTGCCAGCAGCCCGACTAGCATGGACAATGAGCAGTTCTTC. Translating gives CASSPTSMDNEQFF.

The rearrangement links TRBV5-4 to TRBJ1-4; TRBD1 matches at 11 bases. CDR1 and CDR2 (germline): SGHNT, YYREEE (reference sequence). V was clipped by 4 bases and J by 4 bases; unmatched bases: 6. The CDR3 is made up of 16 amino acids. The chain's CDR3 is CASSLGQGAGNEKLFF. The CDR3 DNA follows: TGTGCCAGCAGCCTAGGACAGGGGGCCGGTAATGAAAAACTGTTTTTT. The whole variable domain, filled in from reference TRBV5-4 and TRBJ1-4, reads ETGVTQSPTHLIKTRGQQVTLRCSSQSGHNTVSWYQQALGQGPQFIFQYYREEENGRGNFPPRFSGLQFPNYSSELNVNALELDDSALYLCASSLGQGAGNEKLFFGSGTQLSVL.

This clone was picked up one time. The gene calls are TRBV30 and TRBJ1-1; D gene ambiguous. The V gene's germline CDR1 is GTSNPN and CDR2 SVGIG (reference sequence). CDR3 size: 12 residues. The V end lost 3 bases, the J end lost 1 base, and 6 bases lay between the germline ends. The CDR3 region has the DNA TGTGCCTGGAGCCCGCCGAACACTGAAGCTTTCTTT. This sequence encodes CAWSPPNTEAFF.

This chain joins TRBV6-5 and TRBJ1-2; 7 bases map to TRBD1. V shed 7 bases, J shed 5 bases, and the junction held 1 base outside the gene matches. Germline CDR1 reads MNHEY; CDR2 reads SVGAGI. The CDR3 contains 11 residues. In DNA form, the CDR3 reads TGTGCCAGCACACAGGGGTATGGCTACACCTTC. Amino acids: CASTQGYGYTF.

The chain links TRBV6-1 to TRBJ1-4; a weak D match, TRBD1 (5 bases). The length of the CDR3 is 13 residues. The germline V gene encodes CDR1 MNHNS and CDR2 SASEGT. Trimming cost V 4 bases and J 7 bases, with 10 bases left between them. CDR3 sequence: CASSAVGLEKLFF. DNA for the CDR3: TGTGCCAGCAGTGCTGTGGGGCTTGAAAAACTGTTTTTT.

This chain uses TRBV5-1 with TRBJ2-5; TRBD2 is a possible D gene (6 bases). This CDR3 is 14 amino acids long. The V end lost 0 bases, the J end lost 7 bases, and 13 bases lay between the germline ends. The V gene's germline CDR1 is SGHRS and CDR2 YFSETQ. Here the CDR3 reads CASSLEAGTLTQYF. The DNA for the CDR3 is TGCGCCAGCAGCTTGGAGGCAGGGACTCTGACCCAGTACTTC.

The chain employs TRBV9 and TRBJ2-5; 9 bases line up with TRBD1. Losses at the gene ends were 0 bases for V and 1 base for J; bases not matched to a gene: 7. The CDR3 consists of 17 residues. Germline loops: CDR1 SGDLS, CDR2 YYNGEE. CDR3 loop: CASSVATGTGSQETQYF. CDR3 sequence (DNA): TGTGCCAGCAGCGTAGCTACGGGGACAGGGTCCCAAGAGACCCAGTACTTC.

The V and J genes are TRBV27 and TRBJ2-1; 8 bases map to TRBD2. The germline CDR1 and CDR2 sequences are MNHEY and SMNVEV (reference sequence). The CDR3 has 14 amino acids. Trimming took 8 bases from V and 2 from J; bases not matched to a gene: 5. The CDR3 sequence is CASRSGGPYNEQFF. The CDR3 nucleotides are TGTGCCAGCCGAAGCGGGGGTCCCTACAATGAGCAGTTCTTC.

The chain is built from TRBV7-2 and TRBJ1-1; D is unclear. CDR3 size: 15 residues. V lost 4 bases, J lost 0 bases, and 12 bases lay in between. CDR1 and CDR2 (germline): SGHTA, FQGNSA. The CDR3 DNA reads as TGTGCCAGCAGCTCCTACAGTGTATTGAACACTGAAGCTTTCTTT. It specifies CASSSYSVLNTEAFF.

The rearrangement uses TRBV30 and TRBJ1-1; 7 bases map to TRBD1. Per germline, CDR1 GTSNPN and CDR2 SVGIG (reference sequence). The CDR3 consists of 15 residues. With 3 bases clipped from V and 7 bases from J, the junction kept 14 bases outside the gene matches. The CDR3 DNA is TGTGCCTGGAGAACTCCCACTGACAGGGCCAATGAAGCTTTCTTT. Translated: CAWRTPTDRANEAFF.

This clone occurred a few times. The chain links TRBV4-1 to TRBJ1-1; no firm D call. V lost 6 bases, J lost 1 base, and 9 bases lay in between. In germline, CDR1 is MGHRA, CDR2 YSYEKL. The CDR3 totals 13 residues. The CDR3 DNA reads TGCGCCAGCAGTCAGATGGGGAACACTGAAGCTTTCTTT. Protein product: CASSQMGNTEAFF.

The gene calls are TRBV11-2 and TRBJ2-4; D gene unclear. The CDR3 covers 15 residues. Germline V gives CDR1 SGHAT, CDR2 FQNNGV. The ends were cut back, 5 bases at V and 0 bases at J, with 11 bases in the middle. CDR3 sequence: CASSPTQLAKNIQYF. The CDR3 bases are TGTGCCAGCAGCCCAACCCAGTTAGCCAAAAACATTCAGTACTTC.

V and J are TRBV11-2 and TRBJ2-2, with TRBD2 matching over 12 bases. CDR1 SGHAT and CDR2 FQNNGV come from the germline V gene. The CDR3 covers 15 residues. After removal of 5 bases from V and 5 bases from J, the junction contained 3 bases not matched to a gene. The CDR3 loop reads CASSATSGRTGELFF. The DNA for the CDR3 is TGTGCCAGCAGCGCGACTAGCGGGAGAACCGGGGAGCTGTTTTTT.

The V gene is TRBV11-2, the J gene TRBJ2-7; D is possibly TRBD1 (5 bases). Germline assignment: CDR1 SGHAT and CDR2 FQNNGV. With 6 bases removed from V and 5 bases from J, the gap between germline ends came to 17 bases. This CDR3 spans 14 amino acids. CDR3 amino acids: CASRLFSTAHEQYF. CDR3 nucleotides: TGTGCCAGCAGGCTTTTTTCGACAGCCCACGAGCAGTACTTC. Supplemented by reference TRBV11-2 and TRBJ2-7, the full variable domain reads EAGVAQSPRYKIIEKRQSVAFWCNPISGHATLYWYQQILGQGPKLLIQFQNNGVVDDSQLPKDRFSAERLKGVDSTLKIQPAKLEDSAVYLCASRLFSTAHEQYFGPGTRLTVT.

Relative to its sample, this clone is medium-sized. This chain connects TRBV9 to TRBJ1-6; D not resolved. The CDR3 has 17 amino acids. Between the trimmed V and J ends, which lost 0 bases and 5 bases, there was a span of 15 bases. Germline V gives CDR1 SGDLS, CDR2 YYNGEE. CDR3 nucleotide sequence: TGTGCCAGCAGCGTAGAGGTGTGGACGGATAATAATTCACCCCTCCACTTT. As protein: CASSVEVWTDNNSPLHF. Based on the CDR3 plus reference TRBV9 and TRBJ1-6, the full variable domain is DSGVTQTPKHLITATGQRVTLRCSPRSGDLSVYWYQQSLDQGLQFLIQYYNGEERAKGNILERFSAQQFPDLHSELNLSSLELGDSALYFCASSVEVWTDNNSPLHFGNGTRLTVT.

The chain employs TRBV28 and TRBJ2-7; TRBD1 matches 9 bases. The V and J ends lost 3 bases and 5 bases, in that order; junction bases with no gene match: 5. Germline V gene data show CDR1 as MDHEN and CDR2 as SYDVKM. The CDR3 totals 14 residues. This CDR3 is CASSFLGQGNEQYF. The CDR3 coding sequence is TGTGCCAGCAGTTTCTTGGGACAGGGCAACGAGCAGTACTTC.

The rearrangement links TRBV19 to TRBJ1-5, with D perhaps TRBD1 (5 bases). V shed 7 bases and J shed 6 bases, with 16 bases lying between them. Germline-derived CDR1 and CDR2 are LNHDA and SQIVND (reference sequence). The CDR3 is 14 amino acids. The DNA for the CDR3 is TGTGCCAGTACCGCGTCGGGGGGACGTCAGCCCCAGCATTTT. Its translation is CASTASGGRQPQHF.